The source of this TCR beta chain is a study of cytomegalovirus exposure and HLA in healthy donors. A note on this clone: Its specificity is unknown.

Findings and caveats of the study: There were a few CMV-associated chains whose specificity for CMV antigens was confirmed in vitro. Indistinguishable V segments such as TRBV6-2 and TRBV6-3 were excluded.

The PCR employed 60 Vbeta primers together with 13 Jbeta primers. TCRdb's copy holds only in-frame clones and misses some; the assay was immunoSEQ multiplex PCR. Of about 190,000 clones detected, approximately 84% appear once; the ten largest clones hold 0.2% to 0.3%. This CDR3 spans 15 amino acids. After removal of 6 bases from V and 9 bases from J, the junction contained 8 bases not matched to a gene. The germline V gene encodes CDR1 SNHLY and CDR2 FYNNEI. The sequencing input was PBMCs. The chain employs TRBV2 and TRBJ2-1, with 13 bases matching TRBD2. This TCR came from a boy between 10 and 17 years old in good health and CMV-seronegative. CDR3 sequence: CASRVGLAGAGEQFF. The CDR3 DNA follows: TGTGCCAGCAGGGTCGGACTAGCGGGGGCTGGTGAGCAGTTCTTC.